The present T cell receptor beta chain was sequenced within a study of cytomegalovirus exposure and HLA in healthy donors. Study information: Unique TCRs from HLA-typed donors, 65 million to 85 million of them, were held in an early data release.

PCR used 60 Vbeta primers and 13 Jbeta primers. Generated by immunoSEQ multiplex PCR, the TCRdb table keeps only in-frame clones and is missing some. This sample's clone table lists around 50,000 clones. With V trimmed by 8 bases and J by 4 bases, 6 bases remained unmatched. The length of the CDR3 is 14 residues. The germline V gene encodes CDR1 MNHEY and CDR2 SVGAGI. Study results and limitations: DRB1 had the most TCR associations and HLA-C the fewest, a later analysis found, with rates varying by HLA locus.

About this clone: Its target is unknown.

The chain is built from TRBV6-5 and TRBJ2-2; 8 bases map to TRBD1. The sample taken for sequencing was PBMCs. This TCR was sampled from a woman aged 40-49 years in good health and CMV-seronegative. The CDR3 nucleotides read TGTGCCAGCCGGGGGACAGGAGGCACCGGGGAGCTGTTTTTT. Translated, it gives CASRGTGGTGELFF.